This T cell receptor (beta chain) was identified during a study of cytomegalovirus exposure and HLA in healthy donors. Study-wide points: HLA alleles showed associations with approximately 15,000 TCR beta sequences in a later analysis, at a 0.05 false discovery rate.

The PCR contained 60 Vbeta and 13 Jbeta primers. Sequenced by immunoSEQ multiplex PCR; TCRdb stores in-frame clones only, minus some. The sample has over 200,000 clones, about four fifths seen once. Losses at the gene ends were 2 bases for V and 6 bases for J; bases not matched to a gene: 3. The CDR3 has 14 residues. Germline CDR1 reads SGHTA; CDR2 reads FQGNSA. Remarks on this clone: Its antigen is unknown.

The sequence came from a woman between 35 and 50 years old in good health and CMV-seropositive. The source material was PBMCs. V gene TRBV7-2 combines with J gene TRBJ2-2; TRBD1 aligns across 7 bases. The DNA for the CDR3 is TGTGCCAGCAGCTTAAGCACAGGGGCCGGGGAGCTGTTTTTT. It is translated as CASSLSTGAGELFF. Supplemented by reference TRBV7-2 and TRBJ2-2, the full variable domain reads GAGVSQSPSNKVTEKGKDVELRCDPISGHTALYWYRQSLGQGLEFLIYFQGNSAPDKSGLPSDRFSAERTGGSVSTLTIQRTQQEDSAVYLCASSLSTGAGELFFGEGSRLTVL.